Below, one T cell receptor beta chain is given with its context. Its antigen remains unknown. The source of the sample is a study of identical twins. Study observations and caveats: Researchers reported weaker excess twin sharing in beta out-of-frame sequences. Reduced insertions were recorded for abundant cord blood beta clonotypes, with no such pattern in memory repertoires. The authors noted that invariant MAIT and iNKT cells could partly confound zero-insertion analyses.

Trimming removed 6 bases from V and 5 bases from J, with 8 bases in between. The CDR3 is made up of 12 amino acids. CDR1 and CDR2 from the germline V gene are SNHLY and FYNNEI. Every donor was a healthy Caucasian. From the 5' RACE reads, TCRdb called clonotypes with MiXCR, one entry per CDR3 protein. Here the sample spans some 570,000 distinct CDR3 sequences, 20% to 25% being singletons. Separately, the same data were catalogued under a study of yellow fever vaccine responses in identical twins.

Source material: CD4+ T cells sorted from blood. The TCR sequence derives from a woman between 18 and 29 years old in good health. The chain links TRBV2 to TRBJ2-4; no definite D call. The CDR3 DNA reads as TGTGCCAGCAGACCCGACGAAAACATTCAGTACTTC. This sequence encodes CASRPDENIQYF. The full variable domain, its missing parts supplied by reference TRBV2 and TRBJ2-4, is EPEVTQTPSHQVTQMGQEVILRCVPISNHLYFYWYRQILGQKVEFLVSFYNNEISEKSEIFDDQFSVERPDGSNFTLKIRSTKLEDSAMYFCASRPDENIQYFGAGTRLSVL.